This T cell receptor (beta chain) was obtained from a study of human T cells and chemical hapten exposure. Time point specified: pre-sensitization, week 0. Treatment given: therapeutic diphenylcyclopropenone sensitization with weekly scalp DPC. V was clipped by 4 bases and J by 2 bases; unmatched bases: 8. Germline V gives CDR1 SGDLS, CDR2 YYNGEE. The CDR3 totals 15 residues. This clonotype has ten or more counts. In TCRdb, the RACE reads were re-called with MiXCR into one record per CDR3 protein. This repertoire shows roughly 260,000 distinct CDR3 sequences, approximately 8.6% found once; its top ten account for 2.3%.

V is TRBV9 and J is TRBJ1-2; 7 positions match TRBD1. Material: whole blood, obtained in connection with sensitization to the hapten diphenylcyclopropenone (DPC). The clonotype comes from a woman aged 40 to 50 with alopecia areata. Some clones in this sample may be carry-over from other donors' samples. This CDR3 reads CASSPREGGNYGYTF. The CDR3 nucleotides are TGTGCCAGCAGCCCAAGAGAAGGGGGCAACTATGGCTACACCTTC. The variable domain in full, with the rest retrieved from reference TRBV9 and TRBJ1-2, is DSGVTQTPKHLITATGQRVTLRCSPRSGDLSVYWYQQSLDQGLQFLIQYYNGEERAKGNILERFSAQQFPDLHSELNLSSLELGDSALYFCASSPREGGNYGYTFGSGTRLTVV.